This TCR beta chain was retrieved from a study of blood T cell repertoires in COVID-19. The germline V and J ends were trimmed by 2 bases and 3 bases, with 10 bases remaining between them. Germline values: CDR1 KGHSH, CDR2 LQKENI. The length of the CDR3 is 14 residues. Enrollment of patients from Seattle took place during active infection, with longitudinal follow-up. Original analysis: Amplification of reference gene primers was used by the study to estimate nucleated cell counts. The data were produced by immunoSEQ multiplex PCR, yet TCRdb's version contains in-frame clones alone and is incomplete. Clone size and V and J calls were adopted from that table, with D and trimming inferred from the DNA. The top ten clones hold about 2.3% of a sample with around 400,000 clones, approximately 87% of them seen once.

The clonotype originates from a woman in her sixties or seventies with COVID-19, enrolled during active disease. The rearrangement links TRBV18 to TRBJ1-1, with a tentative D call TRBD1 (5 bases). Sequenced material: peripheral blood. CDR3 amino acids: CASSPSIRDTEAFF. In DNA, the CDR3 is TGTGCCAGCTCACCATCCATCAGGGACACTGAAGCTTTCTTT.